This entry lists 14 T cell receptor beta chains sequenced from one sample in a study of CD8 T cells in ankylosing spondylitis. TCRdb passed the 5' RACE reads through MiXCR, listing each CDR3 protein once. The sample shows 250,000 to 350,000 distinct CDR3 sequences, around 20% of them seen only once. The specimen sequenced was blood, either unsorted or a sorted T cell fraction (not recorded which). The receptors were gathered from a male donor with ankylosing spondylitis or in good health (not recorded which).

This clonotype was detected only a few times. V gene TRBV5-1 combines with J gene TRBJ1-1; TRBD1 agrees at 7 bases. This CDR3 comprises 19 residues. V lost 4 bases and J lost 6; bases outside the gene matches: 24. Germline assignment: CDR1 SGHRS and CDR2 YFSETQ. This chain's CDR3 is CASSREWTGRGLNTAEAFF. CDR3 bases: TGCGCCAGCAGCCGCGAATGGACAGGTAGAGGGCTAAACACTGCTGAAGCTTTCTTT.

The chain employs TRBV5-1 and TRBJ2-1; D perhaps matches TRBD2 (5 bases). Trimming removed 2 bases from V and 8 bases from J, with 23 bases in between. The germline CDR1 and CDR2 sequences are SGHRS and YFSETQ. The CDR3 is made up of 17 amino acids. The CDR3: CASSFFAGQTSLYEQFF. For the CDR3, the DNA is TGCGCCAGCAGCTTTTTCGCAGGTCAAACTAGTCTTTATGAGCAGTTCTTC. The complete variable domain, with remaining parts taken from reference TRBV5-1 and TRBJ2-1, reads KAGVTQTPRYLIKTRGQQVTLSCSPISGHRSVSWYQQTPGQGLQFLFEYFSETQRNKGNFPGRFSGRQFSNSRSEMNVSTLELGDSALYLCASSFFAGQTSLYEQFFGPGTRLTVL.

This clonotype was picked up many times. V gene TRBV27 combines with J gene TRBJ1-2, with D possibly being TRBD1 (6 bases). Trimming cost V 5 bases and J 7 bases, with 20 bases left between them. Germline assignment: CDR1 MNHEY and CDR2 SMNVEV (reference sequence). The CDR3 runs to 15 residues. CDR3 sequence (DNA): TGTGCCAGCAGTACCGACCAGACAGGTTTAGTTGGCTACACCTTC. Translation: CASSTDQTGLVGYTF.

The chain is built from TRBV18 and TRBJ2-7; D might be TRBD1 (6 bases). Germline V gene lookup returns CDR1 KGHSH and CDR2 LQKENI. This CDR3 spans 13 amino acids. The V end was cut by 3 bases, the J end by 0 bases, with 6 bases between. CDR3 DNA: TGTGCCAGCTCACCGGACAGCTCCTACGAGCAGTACGTC. Translating gives CASSPDSSYEQYV.

Here the CDR3 reads CSVEDYAGQVDNEQFF. CDR3 coding DNA: TGCAGCGTTGAAGATTATGCTGGACAGGTAGACAATGAGCAGTTCTTC. This chain links TRBV29-1 with TRBJ2-1; 7 bases agree with TRBD1. Germline CDR1 SQVTM, CDR2 ANQGSEA. This CDR3 contains 16 residues. Losses at the gene ends were 0 bases for V and 5 bases for J; bases not matched to a gene: 10.

The rearrangement joins TRBV6-1 to TRBJ1-5, with D possibly TRBD1 on 5 matching bases. The V and J ends lost 3 bases and 7 bases respectively, with 13 bases between them. The CDR3 spans 14 residues. Germline V gene lookup returns CDR1 MNHNS and CDR2 SASEGT. The CDR3 DNA reads TGTGCCAGCAGTGACGCAGGACGGGGGCAGCCCCAGCATTTT. This codes for CASSDAGRGQPQHF.

This clonotype has at least ten counts. The V gene is TRBV15, the J gene TRBJ2-5; 7 bases match TRBD1. CDR1 and CDR2 (germline): LNHNV, YYDKDF (reference sequence). V lost 3 bases to trimming and J lost 0 bases; unmatched junction nucleotides: 1. This CDR3 region has 14 residues. Here the CDR3 DNA reads TGTGCCACCAGCAGGGACAGGAACCAAGAGACCCAGTACTTC. Translation gives CATSRDRNQETQYF.

This clonotype was found a few times. This chain links TRBV11-2 with TRBJ2-2; either TRBD1 or TRBD2 may fit D (5 bases each). Germline V gene lookup returns CDR1 SGHAT and CDR2 FQNNGV. The CDR3 length is 15 residues. The V gene lost 3 bases and the J gene lost 1 base, with 9 bases spanning the gap. CDR3 loop: CASSFLGRNTGELFF. The DNA of the CDR3 is TGTGCCAGCAGCTTCCTGGGACGGAACACCGGGGAGCTGTTTTTT.

By its share, this clonotype is medium-sized (0.01 to 0.1%). The chain carries TRBV28 and TRBJ2-5, with D tentatively TRBD2 (5 bases). The CDR3 sequence is 13 residues long. V lost 5 bases to trimming and J lost 3 bases, with 10 bases between them. Germline-derived CDR1 and CDR2 are MDHEN and SYDVKM. The CDR3 region has the DNA TGTGCCAGCAGTGCCCTGAGGGAAGAGACCCAGTACTTC. Protein sequence: CASSALREETQYF. The complete variable domain, with remaining parts taken from reference TRBV28 and TRBJ2-5, reads DVKVTQSSRYLVKRTGEKVFLECVQDMDHENMFWYRQDPGLGLRLIYFSYDVKMKEKGDIPEGYSVSREKKERFSLILESASTNQTSMYLCASSALREETQYFGPGTRLLVL.

The genes are TRBV7-3 and TRBJ2-2; 12 bases are a match to TRBD1. The CDR3 has 15 residues. The junction had 7 bases not matched to a gene; V was cut back by 8 bases and J by 6 bases. CDR1 is SGHTA and CDR2 is FQGTGA in the germline V gene. The CDR3 region is CASSRGQGAAGELFF. The CDR3 DNA is TGTGCCAGCTCCAGGGGACAGGGGGCGGCCGGGGAGCTGTTTTTT.

CDR3 nucleotides: TGTGCCAGCAAAGGGGGCGTCTCCTACAATGAGCAGTTCTTC. It encodes CASKGGVSYNEQFF. The chain carries TRBV27 and TRBJ2-1, with 7 nucleotides matching TRBD1. The CDR3 is 14 residues long. V was clipped by 7 bases and J by 0 bases; unmatched bases: 3. Germline V lookup: CDR1 MNHEY, CDR2 SMNVEV (reference sequence).

V and J are TRBV12-3 or TRBV12-4 and TRBJ1-5; D is possibly TRBD1 (5 bases). This CDR3 comprises 14 residues. The ends were cut back, 5 bases at V and 4 bases at J, with 12 bases in the middle. CDR3 loop: CASSLTDTNQPQHF. The DNA for the CDR3 is TGTGCCAGCAGTCTGACGGACACTAATCAGCCCCAGCATTTT.

At least ten counts were recorded for this clonotype. V gene TRBV12-3 or TRBV12-4 combines with J gene TRBJ2-3; unclear D gene. Trimming removed 5 bases at V and 7 bases at J, with 13 bases between. CDR3 size: 13 residues. The DNA of the CDR3 is TGTGCCAGCAGTCTGGGTGGTGTTAATACGCAGTATTTT. Amino acid sequence: CASSLGGVNTQYF.

This clonotype was seen a handful of times. The CDR3 nucleotides read TGTGCCAGCAGCCCGGGACAGGGGAACAATGAGCAGTTCTTC. Protein: CASSPGQGNNEQFF. V gene TRBV12-3 or TRBV12-4 combines with J gene TRBJ2-1, with 10 bases lining up with TRBD1. The CDR3 covers 14 residues. With 6 bases clipped from V and 5 bases from J, the junction kept 4 bases outside the gene matches.